This T cell receptor beta chain was identified in a study of response to subunit inactivated influenza vaccine. Study-level points and caveats: A suggestion made by the authors is that each seasonal influenza vaccination recruits few new T cells.

With respect to this clonotype: Its target is not known.

CDR1 is SQVTM, CDR2 ANQGSEA, per germline. V was clipped by 6 bases and J by 3 bases; unmatched bases: 10. The length of the CDR3 is 14 residues. Each CDR3 protein is one row after TCRdb ran MiXCR on the RT-PCR reads. Of about 780,000 distinct CDR3 sequences detected, less than 20% appear once; the ten largest clones hold around 9.9%. This TCR was recovered from a man between 50 and 59 years old who received an inactivated influenza vaccine. The sequences come from PBMCs from blood, collected roughly 5 days after vaccination. The V call is TRBV29-1, the J call TRBJ2-7; 8 positions match TRBD1. CDR3: CSVIITGGSYEQYF. CDR3 DNA: TGCAGCGTAATAATTACAGGGGGAAGCTACGAGCAGTACTTC.